This TCR beta chain originates from a study of blood T cell repertoires in COVID-19. TCRdb's copy holds only in-frame clones and misses some; the assay was immunoSEQ multiplex PCR. The top ten clones hold 7.5% to 8% of a sample with 200,000 to 300,000 clones, 81% of them seen once. Germline V gene lookup returns CDR1 SGHDT and CDR2 YYEEEE. Trimming cost V 4 bases and J 0 bases; bases outside gene matches: 8. This CDR3 is 16 amino acids long. Sequencing was performed on peripheral blood. The TCR sequence derives from a woman aged 80 or older with COVID-19, enrolled during active disease. V and J are TRBV5-6 and TRBJ1-1; the match to TRBD1 covers 8 bases. CDR3 residues: CASSQGARGLNTEAFF. The CDR3, as DNA: TGTGCCAGCAGCCAGGGGGCTCGGGGTCTGAACACTGAAGCTTTCTTT.